This T cell receptor beta chain is from a study of human T cells and chemical hapten exposure. Study conclusions and caveats: TCRs at high frequency, those above 1 in 1000, did not change with DPC sensitization.

Specified time point: patch test 1, 2 weeks after DPC sensitization. Treatment defined: therapeutic diphenylcyclopropenone sensitization with weekly scalp DPC. Blood sampling preceded each patch test application. Of note for this clonotype: What it binds is unknown.

TCRdb called the RACE reads again in MiXCR, with one record for every CDR3 protein. In the table there are about 340,000 distinct CDR3 sequences, roughly 6.9% of which are singletons. The CDR3 is 15 amino acids. The germline V gene encodes CDR1 LNHDA and CDR2 SQIVND (reference sequence). Trimming cost V 7 bases and J 4 bases, with 17 bases left between them. J is TRBJ1-5 and V is TRBV19; a weak D match, TRBD1 (5 bases). Source: whole blood, taken in connection with sensitization to the hapten diphenylcyclopropenone (DPC). The receptor was derived from a young woman with alopecia areata. Some clones in this sample may be carry-over from other donors' samples. The CDR3 loop is CASTRGGGGNQPQHF. CDR3 coding DNA: TGTGCCAGTACAAGGGGAGGAGGAGGAAATCAGCCCCAGCATTTT.